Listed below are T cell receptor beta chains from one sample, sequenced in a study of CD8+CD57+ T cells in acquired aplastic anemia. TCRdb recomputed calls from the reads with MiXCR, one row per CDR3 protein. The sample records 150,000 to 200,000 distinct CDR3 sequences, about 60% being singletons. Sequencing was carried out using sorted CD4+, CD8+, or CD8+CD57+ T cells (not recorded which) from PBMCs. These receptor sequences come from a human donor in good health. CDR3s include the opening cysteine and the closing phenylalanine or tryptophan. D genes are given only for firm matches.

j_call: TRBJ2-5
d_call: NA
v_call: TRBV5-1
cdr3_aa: CASSLPPETQCF

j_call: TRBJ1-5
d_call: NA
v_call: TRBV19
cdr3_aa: CASSRRGQPQHF

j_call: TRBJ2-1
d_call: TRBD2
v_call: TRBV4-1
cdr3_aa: CASSQVLAGYNEQFF

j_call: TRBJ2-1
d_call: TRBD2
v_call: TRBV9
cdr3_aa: CASSVDSGSNEQFF

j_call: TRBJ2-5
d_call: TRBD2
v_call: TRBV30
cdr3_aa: CAWSPSPRVAGGETQYF

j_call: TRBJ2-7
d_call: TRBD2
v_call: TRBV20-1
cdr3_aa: CSARDHTSGPYEQYF

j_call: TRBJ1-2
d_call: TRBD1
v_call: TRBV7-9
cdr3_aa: CASSFVQGDGYTF

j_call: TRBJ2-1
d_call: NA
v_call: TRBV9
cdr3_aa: CASSVEGINEQLF

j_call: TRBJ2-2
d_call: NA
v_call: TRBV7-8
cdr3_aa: CASSLAQVANTGELFF

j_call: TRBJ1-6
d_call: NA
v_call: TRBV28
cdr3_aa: CASSPPSLSSYNSPLHF

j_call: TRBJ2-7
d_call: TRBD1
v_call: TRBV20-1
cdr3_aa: CASSILGQGSYEQYF

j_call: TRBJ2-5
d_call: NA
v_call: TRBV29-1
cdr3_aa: CSVAQDYEAQYF

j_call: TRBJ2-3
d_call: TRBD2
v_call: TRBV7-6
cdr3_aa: CASSSSGSWDTQYF

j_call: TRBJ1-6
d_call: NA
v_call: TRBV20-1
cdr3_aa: CSALGGVLYNSPLHF

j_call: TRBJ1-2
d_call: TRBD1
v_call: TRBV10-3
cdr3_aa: CASCYGTGAIYGYTF

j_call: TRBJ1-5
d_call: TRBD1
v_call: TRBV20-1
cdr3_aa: CSAREDRGQTQPQHF

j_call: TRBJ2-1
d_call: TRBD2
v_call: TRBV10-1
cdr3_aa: CASSESTSGYNEQFF

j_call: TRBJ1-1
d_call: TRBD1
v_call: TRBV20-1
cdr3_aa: CSVGRGLPEAFF

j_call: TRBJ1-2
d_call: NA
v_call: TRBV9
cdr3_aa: CASSVVSGAYGYTF

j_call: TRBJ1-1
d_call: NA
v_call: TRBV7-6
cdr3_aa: CASSLLDAEAFF

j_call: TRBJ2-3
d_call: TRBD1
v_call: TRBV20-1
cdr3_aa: CSARDTGEDTQYF

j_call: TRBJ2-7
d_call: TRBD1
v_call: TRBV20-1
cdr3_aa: CSAHDRVAYEQYF